Below, 19 T cell receptor beta chains from the same sample are listed, as sequenced in a study of technical replicates of blood from several donors. Only in-frame clones appear in the TCRdb table, and some are missing; sequencing was by immunoSEQ multiplex PCR. The repertoire has around 75,000 clones, 80% to 95% of them found once; the top ten carry roughly 0.27%. Sequencing used T cells isolated from PBMCs. Every receptor here comes from a human donor in good health.

The rearrangement uses TRBV5-1 and TRBJ2-5; D call uncertain. V was cut by 6 bases and J by 5 bases, with 11 bases left in between. This CDR3 region has 12 residues. The V gene's germline CDR1 is SGHRS and CDR2 YFSETQ. In DNA form, the CDR3 reads TGCGCCAGCACCGAGTCCGGTGAGACCCAGTACTTC. This sequence encodes CASTESGETQYF.

This clone was detected once. The rearrangement joins TRBV9 to TRBJ2-5; the D is unclear. Germline V gene sequence: CDR1 SGDLS, CDR2 YYNGEE. The CDR3 is 13 amino acids. V was shortened by 5 bases and J by 1 base, with 9 bases between the two germline ends. The CDR3 region has the DNA TGTGCCAGCAGTGTGACTGCCCAAGAGACCCAGTACTTC. It translates to CASSVTAQETQYF.

J is TRBJ2-5 and V is TRBV5-6; weak D call: TRBD1 (5 bases). The length of the CDR3 is 14 residues. Germline V gene sequence: CDR1 SGHDT, CDR2 YYEEEE. V shed 9 bases and J shed 1 base, with 16 bases lying between them. The CDR3 protein is CATMGQGLQETQYF. The CDR3, as DNA: TGTGCCACCATGGGTCAGGGCCTCCAAGAGACCCAGTACTTC.

The chain joins TRBV6-1 to TRBJ2-1; D is unclear. Trimming took off 10 bases at V and 9 bases at J, with 19 bases between the two ends. CDR1 MNHNS and CDR2 SASEGT come from the germline V gene. The CDR3 sequence is 13 residues long. The CDR3 protein is CATSAFVLPEQFF. The CDR3 nucleotides read TGTGCCACTTCTGCCTTTGTACTCCCTGAGCAGTTCTTC.

V is TRBV18 and J is TRBJ1-1; TRBD1 matches at 7 bases. CDR1 and CDR2 from the germline V gene are KGHSH and LQKENI. The CDR3 length is 15 residues. The ends lost 3 bases at V and 7 bases at J; junction bases unmatched: 11. CDR3 protein: CASSPTGLEGGEAFF. The CDR3 DNA reads as TGTGCCAGCTCACCGACAGGGTTGGAAGGCGGTGAAGCTTTCTTT.

This rearrangement joins TRBV27 to TRBJ2-3; 7 nucleotides match TRBD1. The CDR3 is 15 amino acids. CDR1 and CDR2 (germline): MNHEY, SMNVEV (reference sequence). The trim removed 3 bases at V and 4 bases at J, leaving 7 bases unmatched. CDR3 sequence reads: CASSFFDRAPDTQYF. Here the CDR3 DNA reads TGTGCCAGCAGTTTTTTCGACAGGGCCCCAGATACGCAGTATTTT.

The rearrangement links TRBV5-1 to TRBJ2-2; D ambiguous. Between the trimmed V and J ends, which lost 1 base and 0 bases, there was a span of 10 bases. Germline V lookup: CDR1 SGHRS, CDR2 YFSETQ. The CDR3 is 16 residues long. The DNA for the CDR3 is TGCGCCAGCAGCTTGTCCGGGTACTCGAACACCGGGGAGCTGTTTTTT. Amino acid sequence: CASSLSGYSNTGELFF.

This clone was recorded only once. The chain carries TRBV6-5 and TRBJ1-2; 8 bases match TRBD1. V trimming: 5 bases; J trimming: 8 bases; junction bases outside the gene matches: 4. In germline, CDR1 is MNHEY, CDR2 SVGAGI. The CDR3 covers 12 residues. DNA for the CDR3: TGTGCCAGCAGTCAGGGGGCGCGGGGCTACACCTTC. It translates to CASSQGARGYTF.

V and J are TRBV6-1 and TRBJ2-1; TRBD2 aligns across 7 bases. J gave up 4 bases and V 2 bases, and 5 bases lay outside the gene matches. The CDR3 sequence is 15 residues long. Germline values: CDR1 MNHNS, CDR2 SASEGT. CDR3 nucleotides: TGTGCCAGCAGTGAATGGGGGGGTCAATACAATGAGCAGTTCTTC. It yields the protein CASSEWGGQYNEQFF.

V is TRBV6-1 and J is TRBJ1-2; 10 bases are shared with TRBD1. The germline gives CDR1 MNHNS, CDR2 SASEGT. J lost 6 bases, V lost 3 bases, and 10 bases had no gene match. The length of the CDR3 is 16 residues. As DNA, the CDR3 is TGTGCCAGCAGTGACTGGTACCCGACAGGGGGCGATGGCTACACCTTC. Amino acids: CASSDWYPTGGDGYTF.

A word on this clone: This CDR3 is also generated by other DNA sequences in the sample. The CDR3 nucleotides are TGCGCCAGCAGCTTGGGGCCGGGGAACACTGAAGCTTTCTTT. It is translated as CASSLGPGNTEAFF. The rearrangement joins TRBV5-1 to TRBJ1-1; no clear D. CDR1 SGHRS and CDR2 YFSETQ come from the germline V gene. This CDR3 is built from 14 residues. Trimming shortened V by 0 bases and J by 1 base, and 7 bases separated the two germline ends.

The chain couples TRBV18 to TRBJ2-7; 7 bases fit TRBD1. CDR3 length: 14 amino acids. Germline V gene data show CDR1 as KGHSH and CDR2 as LQKENI. V lost 3 bases, J lost 6 bases, and 8 bases stayed unmatched. DNA of the CDR3: TGTGCCAGCTCACCGATTGACAGGGATCCCGAGCAGTACTTC. Its protein product is CASSPIDRDPEQYF.

This clone was detected only a few times. V usage is TRBV19 and J usage is TRBJ2-1; TRBD2 aligns across 7 bases. This CDR3 has 14 amino acids. The germline V gene encodes CDR1 LNHDA and CDR2 SQIVND (reference sequence). V lost 2 bases, J lost 5 bases, and 3 bases stayed unmatched. The CDR3 sequence: CASSISGVDNEQFF. Written as DNA, the CDR3 is TGTGCCAGTAGTATAAGCGGGGTAGACAATGAGCAGTTCTTC.

The chain carries TRBV28 and TRBJ1-5; D possibly corresponds to TRBD1 (5 bases). The CDR3 contains 17 residues. Looked up from germline, CDR1 is MDHEN and CDR2 is SYDVKM. V dropped 3 bases and J dropped 4 bases, with 19 bases sitting between them. This chain's CDR3 is CASSFVGEDRRNQPQHF. As DNA, the CDR3 is TGTGCCAGCAGTTTTGTGGGGGAGGATCGGAGGAATCAGCCCCAGCATTTT.

The rearrangement uses TRBV7-2 and TRBJ1-5; TRBD1 aligns across 9 bases. Trimming at V came to 5 bases and at J to 5 bases, leaving 7 bases not matched to a gene. The CDR3 consists of 15 residues. Germline V CDR1 and CDR2: SGHTA, FQGNSA. The CDR3 protein is CASSLDRGSYQPQHF. The CDR3, as DNA: TGTGCCAGCAGCCTGGACAGGGGTAGTTATCAGCCCCAGCATTTT.

The J gene is TRBJ1-2, the V gene TRBV19, with D maybe TRBD1 (5 bases). V shed 3 bases and J shed 6 bases, with 8 bases lying between them. Germline CDR1 LNHDA, CDR2 SQIVND (reference sequence). This CDR3 region has 12 residues. The CDR3 nucleotides read TGTGCCAGTAGTATTCGGGGGGATGGCTACACCTTC. Protein sequence: CASSIRGDGYTF.

The V and J genes are TRBV10-2 and TRBJ2-3; possibly TRBD2 for D (5 bases). The CDR3 consists of 14 residues. The V gene lost 7 bases and the J gene lost 1 base, with 12 bases spanning the gap. Germline CDR1 WSHSY, CDR2 SAAADI. The CDR3 sequence is CASKTSPGTDTQYF. The CDR3 DNA reads as TGCGCCAGCAAAACTAGTCCTGGCACAGATACGCAGTATTTT.

The chain has TRBV7-6 and TRBJ2-3, with no clear D. CDR1 SGHVS and CDR2 FNYEAQ come from the germline V gene. V lost 1 base and J 4 bases, leaving 15 bases between the germline ends. The CDR3 is made up of 16 amino acids. The CDR3 spells CASSLERDTLSDTQYF. The CDR3 DNA reads as TGTGCCAGCAGCTTAGAGAGAGACACCCTCTCAGATACGCAGTATTTT. The full variable domain, in which reference TRBV7-6 and TRBJ2-3 provide the parts outside the CDR3, is GAGVSQSPRYKVTKRGQDVALRCDPISGHVSLYWYRQALGQGPEFLTYFNYEAQQDKSGLPNDRFSAERPEGSISTLTIQRTEQRDSAMYRCASSLERDTLSDTQYFGPGTRLTVL.

V is TRBV7-7 and J is TRBJ2-7; TRBD2 matches at 7 bases. This CDR3 comprises 14 residues. V lost 2 bases and J lost 5; bases outside the gene matches: 6. The germline V gene has CDR1 SSHAT and CDR2 FNYEAQ (reference sequence). DNA of the CDR3: TGTGCCAGCAGCTTAAGGGCGGGAGTCCACGAGCAGTACTTC. It yields the protein CASSLRAGVHEQYF.